This TCR beta chain was captured by sequencing in a study of blood T cells in healthy people across ages. Next came a second PCR, run for 7 to 11 cycles, which used a sample-barcoded 5' primer along with a J-beta primer mix. TCRdb re-analysed the 5' RACE reads in MiXCR, keeping a single row per CDR3 protein. The sample contains hundreds of thousands of distinct CDR3 sequences, approximately 53% of which appear only once. This receptor was identified in a man aged 35-49 years in good health. Material for sequencing was blood.

CDR3 residues: CASSLAAAVPRNEKLFF. The CDR3 DNA sequence: TGTGCCAGCAGCTTAGCGGCAGCAGTACCGAGGAATGAAAAACTGTTTTTT. The chain is built from TRBV7-2 and TRBJ1-4; D call uncertain. With 0 bases removed from V and 5 bases from J, the gap between germline ends came to 16 bases. The CDR3 is 17 amino acids. CDR1 SGHTA and CDR2 FQGNSA come from the germline V gene.